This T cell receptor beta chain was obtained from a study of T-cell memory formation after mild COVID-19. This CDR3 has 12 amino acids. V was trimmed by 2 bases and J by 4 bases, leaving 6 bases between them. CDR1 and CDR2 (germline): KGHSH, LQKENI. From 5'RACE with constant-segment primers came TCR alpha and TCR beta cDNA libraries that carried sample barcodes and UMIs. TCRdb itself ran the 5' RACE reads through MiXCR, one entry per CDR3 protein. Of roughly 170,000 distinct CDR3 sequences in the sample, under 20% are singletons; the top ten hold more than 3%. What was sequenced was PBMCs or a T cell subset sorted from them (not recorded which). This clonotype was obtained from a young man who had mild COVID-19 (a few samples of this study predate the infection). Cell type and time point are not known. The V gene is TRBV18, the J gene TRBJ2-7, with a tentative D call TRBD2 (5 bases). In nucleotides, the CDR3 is TGTGCCAGCTCACCAGAGGGATACGAGCAGTACTTC. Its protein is CASSPEGYEQYF.